A single TCR beta chain is shown here with its context. It was during active infection that Seattle patients were enrolled and then longitudinally followed. CDR3 size: 13 residues. Trimming took off 4 bases at V and 1 base at J, with 7 bases between the two ends. CDR1 is MNHEY and CDR2 is SVGEGT in the germline V gene. As processed by the authors: Amplification from reference gene primers served as the basis for estimated nucleated cell counts. Clones were read by immunoSEQ multiplex PCR, and TCRdb kept only the in-frame ones, dropping some. V and J calls plus clone size are reproduced from that table; the DNA served to infer D and trimming. The table records about 92,000 clones, about 83% of them present only once. These data are taken from a study of blood T cell repertoires in COVID-19. Whole-study context: Acute-phase and convalescent COVID-19 samples originated in the United States, Italy and Spain. PBMCs, B-cell-depleted T cells, or T cells provided the cDNA or gDNA that made up the material.

This TCR was recovered from a woman aged 55-69 years with COVID-19, enrolled during active disease. The chain has TRBV6-2 or TRBV6-3 and TRBJ1-1, with D unclear. Sequencing was performed on peripheral blood. The CDR3 protein is CASSFEENTEAFF. DNA of the CDR3: TGTGCCAGCAGTTTTGAGGAGAACACTGAAGCTTTCTTT.